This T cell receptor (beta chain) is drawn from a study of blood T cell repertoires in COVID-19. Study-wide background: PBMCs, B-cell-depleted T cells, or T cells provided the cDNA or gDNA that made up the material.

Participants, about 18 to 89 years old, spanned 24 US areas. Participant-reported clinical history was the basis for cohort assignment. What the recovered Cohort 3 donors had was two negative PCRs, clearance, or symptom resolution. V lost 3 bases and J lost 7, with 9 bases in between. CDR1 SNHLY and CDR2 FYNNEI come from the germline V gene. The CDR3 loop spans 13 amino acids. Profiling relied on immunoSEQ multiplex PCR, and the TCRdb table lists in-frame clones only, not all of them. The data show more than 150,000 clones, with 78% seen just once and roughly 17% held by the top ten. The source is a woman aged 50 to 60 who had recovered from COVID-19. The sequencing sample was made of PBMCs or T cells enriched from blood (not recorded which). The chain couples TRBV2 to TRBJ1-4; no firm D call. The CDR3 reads CASSDIRGEKLFF. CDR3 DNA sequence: TGTGCCAGCAGTGATATTCGAGGTGAAAAACTGTTTTTT.